This T cell receptor (beta chain) was recovered during a study of cytomegalovirus exposure and HLA in healthy donors. On the study more broadly: Around 85 million unique TCR sequences came from HLA-typed donors in an early release. Membership in the Caucasian-associated ancestry cluster was found for around 81% of 300 to 500 genotyped donors.

Amplification used 60 Vbeta primers and 13 Jbeta primers. In the authors' methods: Later, about 80 million unique TCR beta chains were counted in an analysis, and some 10 million of them were shared. Clones were read by immunoSEQ multiplex PCR, and TCRdb kept only the in-frame ones, dropping some. V and J calls and clone size are as listed in that table; D and trimming were resolved from the DNA. The profile shows about 150,000 clones, roughly 10% of them singletons. Germline loops: CDR1 SGHVS, CDR2 FNYEAQ. Trimming took 5 bases from V and 10 from J; bases not matched to a gene: 16. The CDR3 has 17 amino acids.

Sample: PBMCs. The receptor comes from a man aged 45 to 65 in good health and CMV-seronegative. The J gene is TRBJ1-6, the V gene TRBV7-6; 8 bases align to TRBD1. The CDR3 DNA is TGTGCCAGCAGCGCAGCTACAGGGGGGAGCCCCGGATCACCCCTCCACTTT. Translated: CASSAATGGSPGSPLHF.